The 18 T cell receptor beta chains given below trace back to one sample, sequenced in a study of blood T cell repertoires in COVID-19 (dated by TCRdb to 2020 to 2021). Preparation of the library involved the immunoSEQ multiplex PCR assay. The source is immuneACCESS, and TCRdb retained only in-frame sequences with V and J called. Part of the clones is not carried over; for the studies checked, unresolved V genes explain less than half of this, and the remainder is unexplained. For this sample the table gives about 80,000 clones, of which more than 75% were detected only once. The top ten clonotypes cover about 30% of the sample. Material for sequencing was peripheral blood. Source of these receptors: a human donor in a cohort sampled during active COVID-19.

The chain links TRBV27 to TRBJ1-1; D remains ambiguous. V gave up 1 base and J gave up 0 bases, with 6 bases separating them. The germline CDR1 and CDR2 sequences are MNHEY and SMNVEV (reference sequence). This CDR3 region has 14 residues. The CDR3 reads CASSLYSMNTEAFF. The CDR3 DNA reads as TGTGCCAGCAGTTTATACAGTATGAACACTGAAGCTTTCTTT.

The CDR3 here is CASSPDRVSGNTIYF. The CDR3 DNA reads as TGTGCCAGCAGCCCCGACAGAGTCTCTGGAAACACCATATATTTT. The chain is built from TRBV3-1 (or the pseudogene TRBV3-2) and TRBJ1-3; tentatively, D is TRBD1 (5 bases). The CDR3 sequence is 15 residues long. The germline gives CDR1 LGHDT, CDR2 YNNKEL (reference sequence). Trimming left V 4 bases short and J 0 bases short, with 10 bases between.

The CDR3 loop reads CASSELGGGAPGELFF. The CDR3 DNA reads as TGTGCCAGCAGTGAATTGGGCGGGGGGGCCCCCGGGGAGCTGTTTTTT. The V gene is TRBV2, the J gene TRBJ2-2; 9 nucleotides match TRBD2. The CDR3 length is 16 residues. From germline, CDR1 is SNHLY and CDR2 FYNNEI. V lost 2 bases to trimming and J lost 6 bases; unmatched junction nucleotides: 7.

This clone was counted a single time. The V gene is TRBV3-1 (or the pseudogene TRBV3-2), the J gene TRBJ2-2; 8 nucleotides agree with TRBD2. The length of the CDR3 is 16 residues. Germline-derived CDR1 and CDR2 are LGHDT and YNNKEL (reference sequence). Trimming took 3 bases from V and 2 from J; bases not matched to a gene: 5. The CDR3 coding sequence is TGTGCCAGCAGCCACGCTAGCGGGCTAAACACCGGGGAGCTGTTTTTT. Encoded protein: CASSHASGLNTGELFF.

This rearrangement joins TRBV3-1 (or the pseudogene TRBV3-2) to TRBJ2-1; 8 nucleotides line up with TRBD2. The CDR3 has 13 amino acids. CDR1 is LGHDT, CDR2 YNNKEL, per germline (reference sequence). J gave up 10 bases and V 2 bases, and 4 bases lay outside the gene matches. Here the CDR3 DNA reads TGTGCCAGCAGCCAAATGATAGCGGGGGAGCAGTTCTTC. Protein: CASSQMIAGEQFF.

The chain carries TRBV5-5 and TRBJ1-4, with TRBD1 as a possible D gene (6 bases). The germline CDR1 and CDR2 sequences are SGHKS and YYEKEE (reference sequence). The CDR3 consists of 17 residues. Trimming stripped 4 bases from V and 0 bases from J, with 16 bases between. The CDR3, as DNA: TGTGCCAGCAGCCAGGGGACCGTCGGTGCAACTAATGAAAAACTGTTTTTT. Amino acid sequence: CASSQGTVGATNEKLFF.

The gene calls are TRBV4-1 and TRBJ2-3; 13 nucleotides agree with TRBD2. This CDR3 spans 18 amino acids. The germline CDR1 and CDR2 sequences are MGHRA and YSYEKL. The trim removed 0 bases at V and 6 bases at J, leaving 9 bases unmatched. The CDR3 reads CASSQDPGLAGPRDTQYF. Written as DNA, the CDR3 is TGCGCCAGCAGCCAAGACCCGGGACTAGCGGGGCCTAGGGATACGCAGTATTTT.

The chain combines TRBV6-1 with TRBJ1-6; maybe TRBD1 (6 bases). Germline V gene sequence: CDR1 MNHNS, CDR2 SASEGT. This CDR3 has 14 residues. V was pared by 0 bases and J by 10 bases, with 10 bases between. This CDR3 is CASSEAKGVSPLHF. The CDR3 DNA sequence: TGTGCCAGCAGTGAAGCGAAGGGGGTGTCACCCCTCCACTTT.

J is TRBJ2-5 and V is TRBV9; D is perhaps TRBD2 (6 bases). CDR1 SGDLS and CDR2 YYNGEE come from the germline V gene. The V end lost 4 bases, the J end lost 5 bases, and 18 bases lay between the germline ends. The CDR3 is 15 residues long. The CDR3 coding sequence is TGTGCCAGCAGCCCATCCGGGACTGTCCCCGAGACCCAGTACTTC. This codes for CASSPSGTVPETQYF.

V and J are TRBV7-6 and TRBJ2-3, with TRBD2 matching 9 bases. This CDR3 is 16 amino acids long. CDR1 is SGHVS and CDR2 is FNYEAQ in the germline V gene. The trim removed 4 bases at V and 5 bases at J, leaving 10 bases unmatched. The CDR3 loop reads CASSSNSGGVGDTQYF. The CDR3 nucleotides are TGTGCCAGCAGCTCCAATAGCGGGGGCGTCGGAGATACGCAGTATTTT. The variable domain in full, with the rest retrieved from reference TRBV7-6 and TRBJ2-3, is GAGVSQSPRYKVTKRGQDVALRCDPISGHVSLYWYRQALGQGPEFLTYFNYEAQQDKSGLPNDRFSAERPEGSISTLTIQRTEQRDSAMYRCASSSNSGGVGDTQYFGPGTRLTVL.

The CDR3 loop is CASSQETGTDTQYF. As DNA, the CDR3 is TGCGCCAGCAGCCAAGAAACGGGGACAGATACGCAGTATTTT. The chain is built from TRBV4-1 and TRBJ2-3; D might be TRBD2 (5 bases). CDR1 and CDR2 (germline): MGHRA, YSYEKL. The CDR3 is 14 amino acids. Trimming stripped 0 bases from V and 3 bases from J, with 7 bases between.

The DNA of the CDR3 is TGTGCCAGCAGCGTAGTCGGGGGGAGACAAGAGACCCAGTACTTC. Translated, it gives CASSVVGGRQETQYF. The chain recombines TRBV9 with TRBJ2-5; 7 bases agree with TRBD2. The CDR3 is made up of 15 amino acids. Germline assignment: CDR1 SGDLS and CDR2 YYNGEE. V was pared by 0 bases and J by 2 bases, with 4 bases of the junction left unmatched.

This clone was counted a single time. The chain employs TRBV5-5 and TRBJ1-1; TRBD1 might be the D (5 bases). The CDR3 spans 13 residues. Germline CDR1 reads SGHKS; CDR2 reads YYEKEE (reference sequence). V was trimmed by 4 bases and J by 3 bases, leaving 10 bases between them. The CDR3 bases are TGTGCCAGCAGCACCCAGGGTGACACTGAAGCTTTCTTT. Protein sequence: CASSTQGDTEAFF.

V usage is TRBV24-1 and J usage is TRBJ2-6, with D possibly matching TRBD2 (6 bases). With 4 bases removed from V and 2 bases from J, the gap between germline ends came to 11 bases. CDR3 length equals 16 residues. Germline V gene data show CDR1 as KGHDR and CDR2 as SFDVKD. The CDR3 sequence is CATSEGPGAGANVLTF. CDR3 DNA: TGTGCCACCAGTGAGGGGCCGGGGGCTGGGGCCAACGTCCTGACTTTC.

The rearrangement joins TRBV19 to TRBJ1-2, with TRBD1 as a possible D gene (6 bases). This CDR3 contains 14 residues. Per germline, CDR1 LNHDA and CDR2 SQIVND (reference sequence). V dropped 6 bases and J dropped 2 bases, with 13 bases sitting between them. The CDR3 protein is CASRVTGQNYGYTF. Written as DNA, the CDR3 is TGTGCCAGTAGGGTGACAGGACAAAACTATGGCTACACCTTC.

The V call is TRBV6-2 or TRBV6-3, the J call TRBJ1-3; weak D call: TRBD1 (6 bases). Germline CDR1 MNHEY, CDR2 SVGEGT. The V gene lost 5 bases and the J gene lost 0 bases, with 20 bases spanning the gap. This CDR3 region has 18 residues. CDR3 residues: CASSAGTLHKSSGNTIYF. CDR3 coding DNA: TGTGCCAGCAGTGCCGGGACACTCCATAAAAGCTCTGGAAACACCATATATTTT.

In this sample, this clone turned up a few times. The genes are TRBV28 and TRBJ2-1; 7 bases agree with TRBD1. The CDR3 length is 14 residues. In germline, CDR1 is MDHEN, CDR2 SYDVKM. The V gene end was trimmed by 6 bases and the J gene end by 4 bases; junction bases not matched to a gene: 6. CDR3 residues: CASSPGQRYNEQFF. The CDR3 bases are TGTGCCAGCAGCCCGGGACAGAGATACAATGAGCAGTTCTTC.

This clone was counted a single time. The CDR3 bases are TGTGCCAGCCAACGTGGCAGGGAATCCTACGAGCAGTACTTC. It translates to CASQRGRESYEQYF. The chain joins TRBV27 to TRBJ2-7; tentatively, D is TRBD1 (5 bases). The CDR3 loop spans 14 amino acids. Germline CDR1 reads MNHEY; CDR2 reads SMNVEV (reference sequence). Trimming shortened V by 8 bases and J by 1 base, and 15 bases separated the two germline ends.